This TCR beta chain is from a study of metastatic and nonmetastatic thyroid tumors. Study-wide context: Repertoires from malignant and benign thyroid patients were compared across blood and tumor or nodule tissue.

Patients had received no treatment of any kind before thyroid surgery. This clone has more than one count but fewer than ten. TCRdb re-analyzed the PCR reads using MiXCR. In the table there are about 32,000 clones, around 25% of which are singletons. This CDR3 comprises 14 residues. The germline V gene has CDR1 MDHEN and CDR2 SYDVKM. V was cut by 7 bases and J by 2 bases, with 15 bases left in between. The receptor's source is a female donor with papillary thyroid cancer or a benign thyroid nodule (not recorded which). Some clones in this sample may be carry-over from other donors' samples. Sequencing was performed on blood. The chain is built from TRBV28 and TRBJ2-7; possibly TRBD1 for D (6 bases). The CDR3 here is CASNLGASTYEQYF. The CDR3 nucleotides are TGTGCCAGCAACCTGGGGGCAAGTACCTACGAGCAGTACTTC.